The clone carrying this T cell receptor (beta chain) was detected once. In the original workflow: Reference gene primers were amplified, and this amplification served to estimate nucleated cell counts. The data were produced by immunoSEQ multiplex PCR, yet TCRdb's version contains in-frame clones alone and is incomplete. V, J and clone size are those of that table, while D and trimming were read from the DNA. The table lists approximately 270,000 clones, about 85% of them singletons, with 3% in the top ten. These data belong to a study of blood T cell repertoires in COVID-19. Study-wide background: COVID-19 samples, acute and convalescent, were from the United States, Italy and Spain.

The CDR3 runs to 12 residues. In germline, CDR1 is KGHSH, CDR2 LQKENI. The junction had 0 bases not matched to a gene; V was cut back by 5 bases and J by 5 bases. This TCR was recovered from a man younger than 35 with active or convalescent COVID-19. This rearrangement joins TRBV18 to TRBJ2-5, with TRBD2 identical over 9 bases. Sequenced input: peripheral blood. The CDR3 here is CASSAGGETQYF. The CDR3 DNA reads TGTGCCAGCTCAGCGGGAGGGGAGACCCAGTACTTC.